This TCR beta chain was profiled in a study of siplizumab effects on memory and regulatory T cells. Study-wide points: Tracing alloreactive clones into unstimulated subsets worked for only a minor fraction of them. Naive T cell populations appeared to exhibit greater diversity than memory cells and appeared to be major alloresponse contributors. Among sequences traceable to unstimulated CD4+ memory cells, alloreactive ones were significantly reduced by siplizumab.

In the case of this clone: Its specificity is not known.

The germline gives CDR1 SEHNR, CDR2 FQNEAQ (reference sequence). Trimming took off 3 bases at V and 4 bases at J, with 10 bases between the two ends. This CDR3 has 14 amino acids. Per-sample assaying covered roughly 93,000 TCR templates. The assay was immunoSEQ multiplex PCR, and TCRdb's table has in-frame clones only and misses some. The sample lists fewer than 100,000 clones; approximately 95% were seen once. Material: CD8+ T cells sorted from blood. V usage is TRBV7-9 and J usage is TRBJ1-5; D possibly corresponds to TRBD1 (5 bases). The clonotype comes from a human donor in good health. CDR3 loop: CASSLVQENQPQHF. In nucleotides, the CDR3 is TGTGCCAGCAGCTTGGTACAGGAAAATCAGCCCCAGCATTTT.